This TCR beta chain derives from a study of T cell repertoires in cytomegalovirus infection. Looked up from germline, CDR1 is SNHLY and CDR2 is FYNNEI. V shed 7 bases and J shed 8 bases, with 12 bases lying between them. CDR3 length: 12 amino acids. TCRdb reprocessed the reads with MiXCR, giving one entry per CDR3 protein. The data show about 920,000 distinct CDR3 sequences, with 30% to 40% seen just once and roughly 12% held by the top ten. Study results and limitations: Across the ex vivo response, the dominant clonotypes were HLA-C-restricted CMV-specific TCR beta clonotypes.

As concerns this clonotype: Antigen: not known.

This TCR derives from a human donor in good health (CMV status not recorded). Some clones in this sample may be carry-over from other donors' samples. The chain couples TRBV2 to TRBJ2-1, with D hard to call. The input for sequencing was cultured CD8+ T cells from PBMCs, taken from culture after CMV antigen stimulation. Here the CDR3 DNA reads TGTGCCAGCATTTCCGGTGTGGATGAGCAGTTCTTC. The encoded protein is CASISGVDEQFF. Based on the CDR3 plus reference TRBV2 and TRBJ2-1, the full variable domain is EPEVTQTPSHQVTQMGQEVILRCVPISNHLYFYWYRQILGQKVEFLVSFYNNEISEKSEIFDDQFSVERPDGSNFTLKIRSTKLEDSAMYFCASISGVDEQFFGPGTRLTVL.